Below, 21 T cell receptor beta chains from the same sample are listed, as sequenced in a study of blood T cell repertoires in COVID-19. TCRdb's copy holds only in-frame clones and misses some; the assay was immunoSEQ multiplex PCR. The table has roughly 25,000 clones, 81% seen once; the top ten hold around 7%. What was sequenced was peripheral blood. Every receptor here comes from a man in his 70s with acute or convalescent COVID-19.

The rearrangement links TRBV3-1 (or the pseudogene TRBV3-2) to TRBJ2-4, with a tentative D call TRBD2 (5 bases). CDR1 and CDR2 from the germline V gene are LGHDT and YNNKEL (reference sequence). Trimming removed 2 bases at V and 2 bases at J, with 7 bases between. The CDR3 loop spans 14 amino acids. The chain's CDR3 is CASSQWRSKNIQYF. The CDR3, as DNA: TGTGCCAGCAGCCAATGGAGGTCCAAAAACATTCAGTACTTC.

As DNA, the CDR3 is TGTGCCAGCAGCGCAGCTTGGAGCGAGCAGTACTTC. Translating it yields CASSAAWSEQYF. This chain connects TRBV2 to TRBJ2-7; D call uncertain. The CDR3 is 12 amino acids. V lost 6 bases to trimming and J lost 6 bases, with 12 bases between them. Germline CDR1 SNHLY, CDR2 FYNNEI.

The gene calls are TRBV6-5 and TRBJ2-7; weak D call: TRBD1 (6 bases). Germline lookup yields CDR1 MNHEY and CDR2 SVGAGI. The CDR3 has 12 amino acids. The ends were cut back, 2 bases at V and 7 bases at J, with 9 bases in the middle. CDR3 DNA: TGTGCCAGCAGTTACGGCACAGGGGAGCAGTACTTC. This codes for CASSYGTGEQYF.

The V call is TRBV3-1 (or the pseudogene TRBV3-2), the J call TRBJ1-2; D is uncertain. The CDR3 consists of 13 residues. Trimming stripped 3 bases from V and 8 bases from J, with 13 bases between. Germline V gene lookup returns CDR1 LGHDT and CDR2 YNNKEL (reference sequence). For the CDR3, the DNA is TGTGCCAGCAGCCACACAGAAGAACGCGGCTACACCTTC. Translated, it gives CASSHTEERGYTF.

The chain recombines TRBV7-3 with TRBJ2-1, with TRBD2 matching 9 bases. The ends lost 5 bases at V and 3 bases at J; junction bases unmatched: 5. The CDR3 is 15 amino acids. CDR1 SGHTA and CDR2 FQGTGA come from the germline V gene. CDR3 in DNA: TGTGCCAGCAGCCACACGACTAGCGGCTACAATGAGCAGTTCTTC. Encoded protein: CASSHTTSGYNEQFF.

The CDR3 here is CAISEQTGVGNYGYTF. CDR3 sequence (DNA): TGTGCCATCAGTGAACAGACAGGGGTGGGGAACTATGGCTACACCTTC. The chain is built from TRBV10-3 and TRBJ1-2, with 8 bases identical to TRBD1. V gave up 3 bases and J gave up 2 bases; unmatched junction bases: 8. The CDR3 extends over 16 amino acids. Germline CDR1 reads ENHRY; CDR2 reads SYGVKD.

The rearrangement uses TRBV5-1 and TRBJ1-5; possibly TRBD1 for D (6 bases). V was pared by 0 bases and J by 7 bases, with 20 bases between. This CDR3 comprises 17 residues. Germline loops: CDR1 SGHRS, CDR2 YFSETQ. CDR3 sequence reads: CASSLDLGADSGQPQHF. Here the CDR3 DNA reads TGCGCCAGCAGCTTGGACCTGGGGGCAGATTCAGGACAGCCCCAGCATTTT.

This chain uses TRBV4-3 with TRBJ2-1; TRBD2 matches 9 bases. Germline V lookup: CDR1 LGHNA, CDR2 YSLEER. The J segment lost 11 bases and the V segment lost 4 bases, leaving 12 bases of the junction unmatched. The CDR3 loop spans 15 amino acids. CDR3 nucleotide sequence: TGCGCCAGCAGCCTTGACGTAACCGGGACTAGCCAGCAGTTCTTC. Translation gives CASSLDVTGTSQQFF.

This clone occurred a few times. This chain joins TRBV7-2 and TRBJ1-2; the match to TRBD1 covers 10 bases. With 1 base clipped from V and 7 bases from J, the junction kept 15 bases outside the gene matches. The CDR3 runs 18 residues. Germline CDR1 is SGHTA and CDR2 is FQGNSA. The CDR3 bases are TGTGCCAGCAGCTTAGTATCTCTAGCGACAGGGGGCCAGTTTGGCTACACCTTC. Translating it yields CASSLVSLATGGQFGYTF.

This clone was seen more than once but under ten times. CDR3 residues: CASSLLTGTGGSSIQYF. The CDR3, as DNA: TGTGCCAGCAGCTTACTTACCGGGACAGGGGGGAGCAGCATTCAGTACTTC. V gene TRBV11-2 combines with J gene TRBJ2-4, with 11 bases that match TRBD1. CDR3 size: 17 residues. Germline V lookup: CDR1 SGHAT, CDR2 FQNNGV. The ends lost 2 bases at V and 9 bases at J; junction bases unmatched: 12.

The chain couples TRBV5-5 to TRBJ2-1; 8 bases map to TRBD1. There are 18 residues in the CDR3. Losses at the gene ends were 4 bases for V and 0 bases for J; bases not matched to a gene: 12. Looked up from germline, CDR1 is SGHKS and CDR2 is YYEKEE (reference sequence). CDR3 DNA: TGTGCCAGCAGCCGGGGGCACGGGACAGGAACCTCCTACAATGAGCAGTTCTTC. Amino acid sequence: CASSRGHGTGTSYNEQFF.

The chain couples TRBV19 to TRBJ2-1, with 9 bases that match TRBD1. CDR1 is LNHDA and CDR2 is SQIVND in the germline V gene (reference sequence). The V gene end was trimmed by 1 base and the J gene end by 5 bases; junction bases not matched to a gene: 3. This CDR3 is 15 amino acids long. The CDR3 protein is CASSIGGQGNNEQFF. In DNA form, the CDR3 reads TGTGCCAGTAGTATAGGGGGACAGGGAAACAATGAGCAGTTCTTC.

The sample holds one count of this clone. The genes are TRBV5-1 and TRBJ2-7, with D maybe TRBD2 (6 bases). The ends were cut back, 0 bases at V and 0 bases at J, with 16 bases in the middle. This CDR3 region has 17 residues. The germline gives CDR1 SGHRS, CDR2 YFSETQ. The CDR3 DNA reads as TGCGCCAGCAGCTTGGGCCCACCCACGGGGGTCTCCTACGAGCAGTACTTC. Encoded protein: CASSLGPPTGVSYEQYF.

V is TRBV27 and J is TRBJ1-1, with 9 nucleotides matching TRBD1. This CDR3 contains 13 residues. The V gene end was trimmed by 2 bases and the J gene end by 10 bases; junction bases not matched to a gene: 5. CDR1 is MNHEY and CDR2 is SMNVEV in the germline V gene (reference sequence). CDR3 bases: TGTGCCAGCAGTTTAGCGGACAGGGGAAGAGCTTTCTTT. It codes for CASSLADRGRAFF.

The gene calls are TRBV13 and TRBJ1-2; possibly TRBD1 for D (5 bases). Per the germline V gene, CDR1 is PRHDT and CDR2 is FYEKMQ (reference sequence). The V end was cut by 2 bases, the J end by 3 bases, with 10 bases between. The CDR3 has 14 amino acids. The CDR3 loop is CASSLNVGHYGYTF. The CDR3 region has the DNA TGTGCCAGCAGCTTAAACGTGGGGCACTATGGCTACACCTTC. The full variable domain, in which reference TRBV13 and TRBJ1-2 provide the parts outside the CDR3, is AAGVIQSPRHLIKEKRETATLKCYPIPRHDTVYWYQQGPGQDPQFLISFYEKMQSDKGSIPDRFSAQQFSDYHSELNMSSLELGDSALYFCASSLNVGHYGYTFGSGTRLTVV.

The chain couples TRBV30 to TRBJ2-2, with D tentatively TRBD2 (6 bases). Trimming pared 4 bases from V and 0 bases from J, leaving 9 bases between. This CDR3 spans 14 amino acids. CDR1 and CDR2 from the germline V gene are GTSNPN and SVGIG (reference sequence). The CDR3 DNA follows: TGTGCCTGGACAAAGCGGGCGAACACCGGGGAGCTGTTTTTT. This sequence encodes CAWTKRANTGELFF.

The chain has TRBV5-4 and TRBJ2-5; 13 bases agree with TRBD2. Trimming removed 4 bases from V and 5 bases from J; junction bases left unmatched: 8. Germline V lookup: CDR1 SGHNT, CDR2 YYREEE (reference sequence). The CDR3 extends over 16 amino acids. In nucleotides, the CDR3 is TGTGCCAGCAGCCTCCGGACTAGCGGGGGTCCGGAGACCCAGTACTTC. It codes for CASSLRTSGGPETQYF.

About this clone: Other DNA sequences in the sample encode the same CDR3. This rearrangement joins TRBV5-1 to TRBJ2-7; TRBD1 is a possible D gene (5 bases). Trimming removed 1 base at V and 0 bases at J, with 5 bases between. The CDR3 runs to 13 residues. Germline assignment: CDR1 SGHRS and CDR2 YFSETQ. The CDR3 region has the DNA TGCGCCAGCAGCTTGCAGGGCTCCTACGAGCAGTACTTC. Its protein product is CASSLQGSYEQYF.

This clone showed up just a few times. This chain links TRBV19 with TRBJ2-7, with a weak D call TRBD2 (5 bases). The ends were cut back, 3 bases at V and 2 bases at J, with 11 bases in the middle. Germline V gives CDR1 LNHDA, CDR2 SQIVND (reference sequence). This CDR3 has 14 residues. The CDR3 nucleotides are TGTGCCAGTAGTATCCGGGAAACCACCTACGAGCAGTACTTC. Its translation: CASSIRETTYEQYF.

J is TRBJ1-1 and V is TRBV14; 10 bases map to TRBD1. This CDR3 has 15 residues. Unmatched junction bases numbered 4, after V lost 1 base and J lost 5 bases. Germline-derived CDR1 and CDR2 are SGHDN and FVKESK. CDR3 nucleotide sequence: TGTGCCAGCAGCCAAGTAGGGACAGGGGTGACTGAAGCTTTCTTT. As protein: CASSQVGTGVTEAFF.

The V call is TRBV5-1, the J call TRBJ1-2, with 10 positions matching TRBD1. CDR1 and CDR2 from the germline V gene are SGHRS and YFSETQ. The V and J ends lost 0 bases and 3 bases, in that order; junction bases with no gene match: 2. The CDR3 consists of 15 residues. The CDR3 region has the DNA TGCGCCAGCAGCTTGGAGGGACAGGGGCACTATGGCTACACCTTC. Translation: CASSLEGQGHYGYTF.